This is a list of T cell receptor beta chains from one sample in a study of blood T cell repertoires in COVID-19. Repertoires were generated with immunoSEQ multiplex PCR, while TCRdb's copy carries only in-frame clones and drops some. The repertoire includes 250,000 to 300,000 clones, around 85% of them detected once, and 11% sits in the top ten. Sequencing used peripheral blood. The receptors originated from a woman aged 65 to 85 with acute or convalescent COVID-19. CDR3s include the opening cysteine and the closing phenylalanine or tryptophan. Fields, in order: D gene, V gene, J gene, CDR3 DNA, CDR3 protein. The D gene is left open where the match is weak.

-	TRBV20-1	TRBJ2-3	TGCAGTGCTAGTAGAGCGGCGGCAGATACGCAGTATTTT	CSASRAAADTQYF
TRBD1	TRBV5-6	TRBJ2-5	TGTGCCAGCAGCTTGGTCGGGCAGGGGGCGGGAGAGACCCAGTACTTC	CASSLVGQGAGETQYF
TRBD1	TRBV5-4	TRBJ1-1	TGTGCCAGCAGCCTCCGGGACAGCGACACTGAAGCTTTCTTT	CASSLRDSDTEAFF
-	TRBV5-8	TRBJ2-1	TGTGCCAGCAGCGGCCGGGAAAGCCGCTCCTACAATGAGCAGTTCTTC	CASSGRESRSYNEQFF
-	TRBV6-5	TRBJ1-1	TGTGCCAGCACCAAAGGGGGAGGGACTGAAGCTTTCTTT	CASTKGGGTEAFF
-	TRBV29-1	TRBJ1-2	TGCAGCTACTCAGAGGTAACCGAGGGTGTGGGCTACACCTTC	CSYSEVTEGVGYTF
-	TRBV2	TRBJ1-3	TGTGCCAGCAGTGAAGGTTGGGGCCGGGACACCATATATTTT	CASSEGWGRDTIYF
TRBD1	TRBV27	TRBJ2-1	TGTGCCAGCAGCACAGGGGGCTGGACCTACAATGAGCAGTTCTTC	CASSTGGWTYNEQFF
-	TRBV18	TRBJ1-5	TGTGCCAGCTCACCACAATCTTATAGCAATCAGCCCCAGCATTTT	CASSPQSYSNQPQHF
TRBD1	TRBV2	TRBJ2-5	TGTGCCAGCAGTACCGGGACAGGGAAAGAGACCCAGTACTTC	CASSTGTGKETQYF
-	TRBV4-2	TRBJ1-2	TGTGCCAGCAGCCAAGATTCCCGGGCCGGGGATGGCTACACCTTC	CASSQDSRAGDGYTF
-	TRBV5-1	TRBJ1-6	TGCGCCAGCAGCTTGGGCCGCGAATCGCCCCTCCACTTT	CASSLGRESPLHF
-	TRBV7-8	TRBJ1-1	TGTGCCAGCAGCCCACGCAGGGTCTCAACTGAAGCTTTCTTT	CASSPRRVSTEAFF